One and the same sample provided the 30 T cell receptor beta chains below, sequenced in a study of cytomegalovirus exposure and HLA in healthy donors. The PCR ran on 60 Vbeta and 13 Jbeta primers. Sequencing used immunoSEQ multiplex PCR; TCRdb keeps in-frame clones, though not all of them. The sample shows about 100,000 clones, under 80% of them seen only once. Sequenced sample: PBMCs. These receptors were taken from a man between 35 and 55 years old in good health and CMV-seropositive.

The genes are TRBV28 and TRBJ2-1; TRBD2 matches at 10 bases. V dropped 6 bases and J dropped 2; count of bases not matched to a gene: 7. Germline values: CDR1 MDHEN, CDR2 SYDVKM. The CDR3 totals 16 residues. The CDR3 nucleotides are TGTGCCAGCAGGTCCTTAGCGGGAGGAACCTACAATGAGCAGTTCTTC. Amino acid sequence: CASRSLAGGTYNEQFF.

V and J are TRBV7-2 and TRBJ2-5; TRBD2 is a possible D gene (6 bases). The CDR3 contains 14 residues. The germline V and J ends were trimmed by 2 bases and 1 base, with 8 bases remaining between them. Germline V CDR1 and CDR2: SGHTA, FQGNSA. As DNA, the CDR3 is TGTGCCAGCAGCTTAATGGGGGGCCAAGAGACCCAGTACTTC. Protein sequence: CASSLMGGQETQYF.

This clone was seen a handful of times. The chain couples TRBV15 to TRBJ2-1; 8 positions agree with TRBD2. The CDR3 is 16 amino acids. V lost 3 bases, J lost 2 bases, and 6 bases stayed unmatched. Germline loops: CDR1 LNHNV, CDR2 YYDKDF (reference sequence). CDR3 nucleotides: TGTGCCACCAGCAGTCTACGGGGGGGCACCTACAATGAGCAGTTCTTC. Amino acids: CATSSLRGGTYNEQFF.

This chain joins TRBV7-8 and TRBJ2-5; D is possibly TRBD1 (6 bases). Trimming removed 5 bases from V and 5 bases from J, with 18 bases in between. Looked up from germline, CDR1 is SGHVS and CDR2 is FQNEAQ. The CDR3 is 15 amino acids. This CDR3 reads CASSGTTGKMETQYF. The CDR3 DNA follows: TGTGCCAGCAGCGGTACCACAGGGAAAATGGAGACCCAGTACTTC. Filled out from reference TRBV7-8 and TRBJ2-5, the complete variable domain reads GAGVSQSPRYKVAKRGQDVALRCDPISGHVSLFWYQQALGQGPEFLTYFQNEAQLDKSGLPSDRFFAERPEGSVSTLKIQRTQQEDSAVYLCASSGTTGKMETQYFGPGTRLLVL.

The chain carries TRBV2 and TRBJ1-4, with a tentative D call TRBD1 (6 bases). The CDR3 is 14 residues long. Deletions cut 6 bases from V and 3 bases from J, with 11 bases between. Per germline, CDR1 SNHLY and CDR2 FYNNEI. The CDR3 here is CASRQGYANEKLFF. DNA for the CDR3: TGTGCCAGCAGACAGGGATACGCTAATGAAAAACTGTTTTTT.

This clone showed up just a few times. This rearrangement joins TRBV7-2 to TRBJ1-6; 7 bases agree with TRBD1. CDR3 length equals 14 residues. The germline V gene encodes CDR1 SGHTA and CDR2 FQGNSA. J was trimmed by 3 bases and V by 6 bases; bases with no gene match: 2. The CDR3 region is CASRGTVYNSPLHF. CDR3 bases: TGTGCCAGCAGGGGGACAGTCTATAATTCACCCCTCCACTTT.

This clone was observed a single time. This chain joins TRBV10-1 and TRBJ2-7; weak D call: TRBD1 (7 bases). CDR1 and CDR2 from the germline V gene are WNHNN and SYGVQD (reference sequence). This CDR3 comprises 12 residues. V lost 7 bases and J 5 bases, leaving 12 bases between the germline ends. The CDR3 protein is CASKTGEDEQYF. The CDR3 DNA reads TGCGCCAGCAAAACAGGGGAGGACGAGCAGTACTTC.

This chain connects TRBV6-6 to TRBJ2-3, with D possibly matching TRBD1 (6 bases). The germline CDR1 and CDR2 sequences are MNHNY and SVGAGI (reference sequence). CDR3 length: 15 residues. The V and J ends lost 4 bases and 0 bases respectively, with 11 bases between them. The CDR3 spells CASSWGQQSTDTQYF. CDR3 bases: TGTGCCAGCAGTTGGGGACAACAAAGCACAGATACGCAGTATTTT.

The chain has TRBV27 and TRBJ1-1, with TRBD1 identical over 8 bases. The CDR3 contains 15 residues. The V gene end was trimmed by 6 bases and the J gene end by 1 base; junction bases not matched to a gene: 7. In germline, CDR1 is MNHEY, CDR2 SMNVEV (reference sequence). The CDR3 nucleotides are TGTGCCAGCAGCAGGGACAGGTGGCAGAACACTGAAGCTTTCTTT. Its protein is CASSRDRWQNTEAFF.

The chain joins TRBV10-3 to TRBJ2-3; TRBD2 matches 11 bases. This CDR3 region has 19 residues. The J segment lost 1 base and the V segment lost 3 bases, leaving 12 bases of the junction unmatched. Germline CDR1 and CDR2: ENHRY and SYGVKD. Here the CDR3 DNA reads TGTGCCATCAGTGATAGGCTACTAGCGGGAGACGGAGGCACAGATACGCAGTATTTT. Its protein product is CAISDRLLAGDGGTDTQYF.

The chain is built from TRBV11-3 and TRBJ2-2; unclear D gene. Trimming stripped 2 bases from V and 3 bases from J, with 4 bases between. Germline V gene data show CDR1 as SGHNT and CDR2 as YENEEA. The CDR3 runs to 13 residues. Here the CDR3 DNA reads TGTGCCAGCAGCTTACTAGACACCGGGGAGCTGTTTTTT. It encodes CASSLLDTGELFF. The whole variable domain, filled in from reference TRBV11-3 and TRBJ2-2, reads EAGVVQSPRYKIIEKKQPVAFWCNPISGHNTLYWYLQNLGQGPELLIRYENEEAVDDSQLPKDRFSAERLKGVDSTLKIQPAELGDSAVYLCASSLLDTGELFFGEGSRLTVL.

This rearrangement joins TRBV5-1 to TRBJ2-3; 14 bases agree with TRBD2. Per the germline V gene, CDR1 is SGHRS and CDR2 is YFSETQ. Trimming removed 2 bases from V and 1 base from J; junction bases left unmatched: 9. The CDR3 consists of 19 residues. CDR3 sequence: CASSFKTSGGAEGTDTQYF. The CDR3 DNA reads TGCGCCAGCAGCTTTAAGACTAGCGGGGGGGCCGAGGGCACAGATACGCAGTATTTT.

J is TRBJ1-2 and V is TRBV29-1; the D gene is possibly TRBD1 (5 bases). The germline V and J ends were trimmed by 4 bases and 3 bases, with 9 bases remaining between them. Germline lookup yields CDR1 SQVTM and CDR2 ANQGSEA. The CDR3 runs 12 residues. The CDR3 is CSVGQGDYGYTF. CDR3 sequence (DNA): TGCAGCGTTGGGCAAGGGGACTATGGCTACACCTTC.

This clone was found a few times. CDR3 sequence (DNA): TGTGCCAGCAGCGTCAGGGGCGGGGAGACCCAGTACTTC. Its translation: CASSVRGGETQYF. V gene TRBV5-4 combines with J gene TRBJ2-5; maybe TRBD1 (6 bases). The length of the CDR3 is 13 residues. Germline-derived CDR1 and CDR2 are SGHNT and YYREEE (reference sequence). V shed 4 bases and J shed 5 bases, with 12 bases lying between them. The full variable domain, in which reference TRBV5-4 and TRBJ2-5 provide the parts outside the CDR3, is ETGVTQSPTHLIKTRGQQVTLRCSSQSGHNTVSWYQQALGQGPQFIFQYYREEENGRGNFPPRFSGLQFPNYSSELNVNALELDDSALYLCASSVRGGETQYFGPGTRLLVL.

The chain links TRBV6-5 to TRBJ2-2; a possible D gene is TRBD2 (7 bases). Trimming removed 6 bases from V and 4 bases from J, with 12 bases in between. The CDR3 is made up of 14 amino acids. Germline CDR1 and CDR2: MNHEY and SVGAGI. The CDR3 reads CASRRGASTGELFF. The CDR3 bases are TGTGCCAGCAGACGGGGGGCAAGCACCGGGGAGCTGTTTTTT.

The chain uses TRBV6-5 and TRBJ2-3; 8 positions match TRBD2. Germline V lookup: CDR1 MNHEY, CDR2 SVGAGI. V shed 5 bases and J 1 base; nucleotides not matched to a gene: 2. The CDR3 covers 14 residues. The CDR3 nucleotides are TGTGCCAGCAGTCGGGAGGGACGCACAGATACGCAGTATTTT. It is translated as CASSREGRTDTQYF.

The chain carries TRBV11-2 and TRBJ1-1; the match to TRBD1 covers 7 bases. J lost 6 bases, V lost 5 bases, and 6 bases had no gene match. The CDR3 runs to 13 residues. Germline assignment: CDR1 SGHAT and CDR2 FQNNGV. For the CDR3, the DNA is TGTGCCAGCAGCCAACAGGGGAGGTCTGAAGCTTTCTTT. Its translation is CASSQQGRSEAFF.

The CDR3 DNA is TGTGCCAGCAGCTTAGCCGACGGGACTGCATTATTCCCCTACGAGCAGTACTTC. This gives the protein CASSLADGTALFPYEQYF. This chain joins TRBV7-6 and TRBJ2-7, with D possibly being TRBD2 (6 bases). Germline assignment: CDR1 SGHVS and CDR2 FNYEAQ. The CDR3 contains 18 residues. The V end lost 0 bases, the J end lost 2 bases, and 20 bases lay between the germline ends.

The chain recombines TRBV12-5 with TRBJ2-3; tentative D call: TRBD1 (5 bases). The CDR3 spans 14 residues. V was trimmed by 1 base and J by 11 bases, leaving 16 bases between them. Germline CDR1 and CDR2: LGHNT and FRNRAP. CDR3 region: CASGLGTQGLGQYF. As DNA, the CDR3 is TGTGCTAGTGGTTTGGGTACCCAGGGATTGGGGCAGTATTTT.

The rearrangement joins TRBV6-4 to TRBJ1-1; D not resolved. Germline loops: CDR1 MRHNA, CDR2 SNTAGT. V was trimmed by 4 bases and J by 1 base, leaving 7 bases between them. This CDR3 has 13 residues. The CDR3, as DNA: TGTGCCAGCAGTGCTCAGGAGAACACTGAAGCTTTCTTT. Protein product: CASSAQENTEAFF.

This chain uses TRBV25-1 with TRBJ2-3; 7 bases match TRBD2. Losses at the gene ends were 7 bases for V and 6 bases for J; bases not matched to a gene: 7. CDR1 is MGHDK, CDR2 SYGVNS, per germline. The CDR3 runs 13 residues. The CDR3 DNA is TGTGCCAGCACCTTAGTAGCGGGCGATACGCAGTATTTT. It codes for CASTLVAGDTQYF.

V gene TRBV11-2 combines with J gene TRBJ2-7, with a tentative D call TRBD2 (5 bases). The germline V and J ends were trimmed by 6 bases and 6 bases, with 9 bases remaining between them. CDR1 and CDR2 (germline): SGHAT, FQNNGV. This CDR3 is built from 11 residues. CDR3 bases: TGTGCCAGCAGTCTAGCCAGCGAGCAGTACTTC. It specifies CASSLASEQYF.

The chain recombines TRBV15 with TRBJ2-7, with TRBD1 as a possible D gene (5 bases). Per the germline V gene, CDR1 is LNHNV and CDR2 is YYDKDF (reference sequence). Trimming stripped 0 bases from V and 2 bases from J, with 8 bases between. This CDR3 comprises 14 residues. This chain's CDR3 is CATSRDRGPYEQYF. The DNA for the CDR3 is TGTGCCACCAGCAGAGATAGGGGCCCCTACGAGCAGTACTTC.

CDR3 sequence reads: CAIKPQGTDYGYTF. CDR3 sequence (DNA): TGTGCCATCAAGCCACAGGGGACAGACTATGGCTACACCTTC. The V and J genes are TRBV10-3 and TRBJ1-2; 7 bases agree with TRBD1. The CDR3 is 14 residues long. V lost 7 bases, J lost 3 bases, and 8 bases stayed unmatched. Germline V gives CDR1 ENHRY, CDR2 SYGVKD.

This sequence joins TRBV4-3 and TRBJ2-3, with unresolved D. V gave up 0 bases and J gave up 4 bases, with 5 bases separating them. The length of the CDR3 is 13 residues. Germline values: CDR1 LGHNA, CDR2 YSLEER. DNA for the CDR3: TGCGCCAGCAGCCAAGACCCAGCAGATACGCAGTATTTT. Protein product: CASSQDPADTQYF.

The chain links TRBV10-3 to TRBJ2-3; no clear D. V dropped 6 bases and J dropped 5 bases, with 6 bases sitting between them. The CDR3 is made up of 11 amino acids. The germline V gene encodes CDR1 ENHRY and CDR2 SYGVKD. CDR3 sequence: CAIRTEDTQYF. CDR3 nucleotides: TGTGCCATCAGAACAGAAGATACGCAGTATTTT.

This clone was detected once. V and J are TRBV7-9 and TRBJ1-4; 11 nucleotides match TRBD1. Trimming took 10 bases from V and 2 from J; bases not matched to a gene: 12. CDR3 length: 17 residues. Germline V gene lookup returns CDR1 SEHNR and CDR2 FQNEAQ (reference sequence). DNA of the CDR3: TGTGCCACCCCTGGGACAGGGGGGATCTTGACTAATGAAAAACTGTTTTTT. This gives the protein CATPGTGGILTNEKLFF.

The chain is built from TRBV27 and TRBJ2-3, with D possibly being TRBD2 (6 bases). V lost 0 bases and J lost 1, with 11 bases in between. Per germline, CDR1 MNHEY and CDR2 SMNVEV (reference sequence). The CDR3 totals 16 residues. CDR3 in DNA: TGTGCCAGCAGTTTATCTACGGACTATCGCACAGATACGCAGTATTTT. The encoded protein is CASSLSTDYRTDTQYF.

The chain combines TRBV5-1 with TRBJ1-1; tentatively, D is TRBD1 (5 bases). The V end lost 6 bases, the J end lost 0 bases, and 12 bases lay between the germline ends. The CDR3 covers 14 residues. From germline, CDR1 is SGHRS and CDR2 YFSETQ. CDR3 protein: CASTGGTMNTEAFF. CDR3 coding DNA: TGCGCCAGCACTGGCGGGACCATGAACACTGAAGCTTTCTTT.

The rearrangement links TRBV7-6 to TRBJ2-2, with 13 bases aligning to TRBD2. This CDR3 is 17 amino acids long. Germline lookup yields CDR1 SGHVS and CDR2 FNYEAQ. Trimming at V came to 3 bases and at J to 2 bases, leaving 3 bases not matched to a gene. The CDR3 is CASSLTSGGLNTGELFF. For the CDR3, the DNA is TGTGCCAGCAGCTTGACTAGCGGGGGGCTTAACACCGGGGAGCTGTTTTTT.